Shown below are 17 T cell receptor beta chains from a single sample sequenced in a study of response to subunit inactivated influenza vaccine. In TCRdb, the RT-PCR reads were re-called with MiXCR into one record per CDR3 protein. The table includes under 550,000 distinct CDR3 sequences, 6.5% to 8% detected once. Sequenced material: PBMCs from blood, taken 23 months after vaccination. The receptors here all came from a man aged 50 to 69 who received an inactivated influenza vaccine.

The chain has TRBV7-2 and TRBJ2-1; TRBD2 might be the D (5 bases). Germline-derived CDR1 and CDR2 are SGHTA and FQGNSA. V was cut by 3 bases and J by 0 bases, with 12 bases left in between. The CDR3 runs 16 residues. The CDR3 sequence: CASSFLALSSYNEQFF. As DNA, the CDR3 is TGTGCCAGCAGCTTTTTAGCGCTAAGCTCCTACAATGAGCAGTTCTTC.

This clonotype was seen at least ten times. The chain links TRBV7-9 to TRBJ2-7, with 8 bases aligning to TRBD1. J gave up 3 bases and V 6 bases, and 4 bases lay outside the gene matches. Germline V lookup: CDR1 SEHNR, CDR2 FQNEAQ (reference sequence). The CDR3 loop spans 13 amino acids. The CDR3 DNA reads TGTGCCAGCAGGCCTACAGGGGGCTACGAGCAGTACTTC. Protein: CASRPTGGYEQYF.

This clonotype came up a few times. This chain joins TRBV20-1 and TRBJ2-7, with 7 bases identical to TRBD2. The J segment lost 0 bases and the V segment lost 5 bases, leaving 7 bases of the junction unmatched. The germline gives CDR1 DFQATT, CDR2 SNEGSKA (reference sequence). This CDR3 has 14 amino acids. The chain's CDR3 is CSAGTKRGSYEQYF. In nucleotides, the CDR3 is TGCAGTGCTGGAACAAAGCGGGGCTCCTACGAGCAGTACTTC.

This clonotype turned up a few times. This chain joins TRBV11-2 and TRBJ1-6; possibly TRBD1 for D (6 bases). This CDR3 contains 15 residues. The V and J ends lost 1 base and 9 bases respectively, with 13 bases between them. Germline V gives CDR1 SGHAT, CDR2 FQNNGV. Here the CDR3 reads CASSLGPGARSPLHF. CDR3 DNA sequence: TGTGCCAGCAGCTTAGGGCCAGGGGCGCGTTCACCCCTCCACTTT. Variable domain in full (rest from reference TRBV11-2 and TRBJ1-6): EAGVAQSPRYKIIEKRQSVAFWCNPISGHATLYWYQQILGQGPKLLIQFQNNGVVDDSQLPKDRFSAERLKGVDSTLKIQPAKLEDSAVYLCASSLGPGARSPLHFGNGTRLTVT.

This clonotype was recorded at least ten times. This chain joins TRBV5-1 and TRBJ2-7; 7 bases are a match to TRBD2. The germline V gene has CDR1 SGHRS and CDR2 YFSETQ. This CDR3 is 14 amino acids long. With V trimmed by 4 bases and J by 4 bases, 8 bases remained unmatched. The CDR3 DNA reads TGCGCCAGCAGCCGGGACTACAGTACATACGAGCAGTACTTC. Translation gives CASSRDYSTYEQYF.

The sample holds a few counts of this clonotype. The DNA of the CDR3 is TGCAGTGCGGGGGGGCCGGTCTACGAGCAGTACTTC. The encoded protein is CSAGGPVYEQYF. The chain combines TRBV20-1 with TRBJ2-7, with a weak D call TRBD2 (7 bases). V was cut by 6 bases and J by 3 bases, with 12 bases left in between. This CDR3 is built from 12 residues. Germline V lookup: CDR1 DFQATT, CDR2 SNEGSKA (reference sequence).

The chain joins TRBV18 to TRBJ2-7, with D possibly matching TRBD1 (5 bases). Germline V gene data show CDR1 as KGHSH and CDR2 as LQKENI. Trimming removed 0 bases at V and 0 bases at J, with 9 bases between. This CDR3 contains 15 residues. The CDR3 region is CASSPPRGVSYEQYF. The CDR3 nucleotides are TGTGCCAGCTCACCACCTAGGGGCGTCTCCTACGAGCAGTACTTC. Based on the CDR3 plus reference TRBV18 and TRBJ2-7, the full variable domain is NAGVMQNPRHLVRRRGQEARLRCSPMKGHSHVYWYRQLPEEGLKFMVYLQKENIIDESGMPKERFSAEFPKEGPSILRIQQVVRGDSAAYFCASSPPRGVSYEQYFGPGTRLTVT.

This chain uses TRBV11-2 with TRBJ2-1; possible D gene TRBD1, 6 bases. Trimming cost V 1 base and J 3 bases, with 13 bases left between them. The CDR3 totals 16 residues. CDR1 is SGHAT and CDR2 is FQNNGV in the germline V gene. The CDR3: CASSLVPGAYYNEQFF. The CDR3 nucleotides read TGTGCCAGCAGCTTAGTACCAGGGGCGTACTACAATGAGCAGTTCTTC.

This clonotype was counted many times. The rearrangement joins TRBV3-1 to TRBJ2-4; 8 bases map to TRBD1. This CDR3 is 16 amino acids long. J lost 1 base, V lost 4 bases, and 6 bases had no gene match. Germline values: CDR1 LGHDT, CDR2 YNNKEL (reference sequence). The CDR3 nucleotides are TGTGCCAGCAGCCCACGGACAGGGTGGGCCAAAAACATTCAGTACTTC. Translated, it gives CASSPRTGWAKNIQYF.

This rearrangement joins TRBV6-5 to TRBJ1-1; 8 bases map to TRBD1. V dropped 0 bases and J dropped 3; count of bases not matched to a gene: 9. Germline CDR1 reads MNHEY; CDR2 reads SVGAGI. The CDR3 covers 17 residues. CDR3 protein: CASSYSIDRGLYTEAFF. CDR3 bases: TGTGCCAGCAGTTACTCCATCGACAGGGGATTGTACACTGAAGCTTTCTTT.

This clonotype was counted a few times. This CDR3 reads CASSLRGAEKLFF. In nucleotides, the CDR3 is TGTGCCAGCAGCTTGCGGGGGGCTGAAAAACTGTTTTTT. V and J are TRBV5-5 and TRBJ1-4, with D possibly TRBD1 on 6 matching bases. The germline V gene encodes CDR1 SGHKS and CDR2 YYEKEE (reference sequence). This CDR3 comprises 13 residues. V dropped 1 base and J dropped 7 bases, with 8 bases sitting between them.

This chain uses TRBV7-9 with TRBJ2-3; a possible D gene is TRBD1 (6 bases). V lost 5 bases, J lost 2 bases, and 14 bases lay in between. The CDR3 contains 15 residues. CDR1 is SEHNR, CDR2 FQNEAQ, per germline (reference sequence). The CDR3 coding sequence is TGTGCCAGCAGCCTCGGACAGTTTCTCACAGATACGCAGTATTTT. It specifies CASSLGQFLTDTQYF.

In its sample, this clonotype was seen many times. V gene TRBV5-1 combines with J gene TRBJ1-2, with D uncertain. V was clipped by 3 bases and J by 4 bases, with 10 bases between them. Germline V gives CDR1 SGHRS, CDR2 YFSETQ. This CDR3 comprises 13 residues. Here the CDR3 DNA reads TGCGCCAGCAGCTCCCGTCTAGTCTATGGCTACACCTTC. As protein: CASSSRLVYGYTF.

This clonotype showed up many times. The chain has TRBV7-9 and TRBJ2-5; 9 nucleotides align to TRBD2. Germline CDR1 and CDR2: SEHNR and FQNEAQ (reference sequence). J was trimmed by 1 base and V by 5 bases; bases with no gene match: 8. The length of the CDR3 is 16 residues. The CDR3 sequence is CASSRGTSLGQETQYF. The CDR3 DNA follows: TGTGCCAGCAGCCGTGGGACTAGCCTAGGCCAAGAGACCCAGTACTTC.

The chain employs TRBV6-2 or TRBV6-3 and TRBJ1-1, with D perhaps matching TRBD1 (6 bases). The CDR3 totals 15 residues. Germline CDR1 reads MNHEY; CDR2 reads SVGEGT. V was trimmed by 2 bases and J by 1 base, leaving 11 bases between them. CDR3 loop: CASSYMGAGNTEAFF. The CDR3 DNA sequence: TGTGCCAGCAGTTACATGGGGGCCGGGAACACTGAAGCTTTCTTT.

A few counts support this clonotype. The chain combines TRBV6-5 with TRBJ2-1; TRBD1 aligns across 7 bases. Germline V gives CDR1 MNHEY, CDR2 SVGAGI. The V and J ends lost 4 bases and 5 bases, in that order; junction bases with no gene match: 2. This CDR3 is 13 amino acids long. CDR3 protein: CASSSTGHNEQFF. The CDR3 nucleotides read TGTGCCAGCAGTTCGACAGGGCACAATGAGCAGTTCTTC.

The chain combines TRBV4-3 with TRBJ2-3; D is ambiguous. Per germline, CDR1 LGHNA and CDR2 YSLEER. Deletions cut 0 bases from V and 0 bases from J, with 1 base between. The length of the CDR3 is 13 residues. CDR3 coding DNA: TGCGCCAGCAGCCAAGATAGCACAGATACGCAGTATTTT. Translated, it gives CASSQDSTDTQYF.